This TCR beta chain was captured in a study of T cells in Graves' hyperthyroidism and ophthalmopathy. Across the whole study: Peripheral blood sampling occurred at initial diagnosis, before any treatment. Points from the study as a whole: Model-based prediction identified ophthalmopathy a median approximately 6.2 months prior to its onset.

Amplification of TCR beta CDR3 regions used RNA as the template. The HTBI set primed first-round TCR CDR3 RT-PCR. TCRdb called the multiplex PCR reads again in MiXCR, with one record for every CDR3 protein. The profile shows approximately 330,000 distinct CDR3 sequences, roughly 13% of them singletons. This clonotype has at least ten counts. What it binds is unknown. The PBMCs were sourced from fresh peripheral blood (approximately 9.6 ml). The clonotype was recovered from a woman aged 40 to 55 with Graves' ophthalmopathy. The specimen sequenced was blood.

CDR3 coding DNA: TGTGCCAGCAGCTTGGGAGACGCTAACTATGGCTACACCTTC. Encoded protein: CASSLGDANYGYTF. The chain carries TRBV5-6 and TRBJ1-2; the D is unclear. The CDR3 contains 14 residues. The V end lost 0 bases, the J end lost 0 bases, and 6 bases lay between the germline ends. Germline CDR1 is SGHDT and CDR2 is YYEEEE.